This TCR beta chain was retrieved from a study of T cells in Graves' hyperthyroidism and ophthalmopathy. It was RNA transcripts that yielded the amplified TCR beta CDR3 regions. During a first-round RT-PCR of the TCR CDR3, the HTBI primer set was used. TCRdb processed the multiplex PCR reads anew with MiXCR; each CDR3 protein has one entry. The sample has hundreds of thousands of distinct CDR3 sequences; over 20% are singletons. General observations from the study: Most clonotypes expanded in the thyroid (above 0.001) were also present in blood.

With regard to this clonotype: The antigen is undetermined.

V lost 0 bases, J lost 4 bases, and 16 bases lay in between. Germline CDR1 reads LNHNV; CDR2 reads YYDKDF (reference sequence). The CDR3 loop spans 18 amino acids. In making diagnoses, clinical symptoms, serum thyroxine and TRAb, thyroid ultrasound and orbital computed tomography were all used. PBMCs were collected from a roughly 10 ml volume of fresh peripheral blood. The clonotype originates from a young man with Graves' ophthalmopathy. This chain links TRBV15 with TRBJ1-6; D not resolved. The sequencing input was blood. The CDR3 spells CATSRELRTLRYNSPLHF. In DNA form, the CDR3 reads TGTGCCACCAGCAGAGAGTTGCGAACACTGAGATATAATTCACCCCTCCACTTT.